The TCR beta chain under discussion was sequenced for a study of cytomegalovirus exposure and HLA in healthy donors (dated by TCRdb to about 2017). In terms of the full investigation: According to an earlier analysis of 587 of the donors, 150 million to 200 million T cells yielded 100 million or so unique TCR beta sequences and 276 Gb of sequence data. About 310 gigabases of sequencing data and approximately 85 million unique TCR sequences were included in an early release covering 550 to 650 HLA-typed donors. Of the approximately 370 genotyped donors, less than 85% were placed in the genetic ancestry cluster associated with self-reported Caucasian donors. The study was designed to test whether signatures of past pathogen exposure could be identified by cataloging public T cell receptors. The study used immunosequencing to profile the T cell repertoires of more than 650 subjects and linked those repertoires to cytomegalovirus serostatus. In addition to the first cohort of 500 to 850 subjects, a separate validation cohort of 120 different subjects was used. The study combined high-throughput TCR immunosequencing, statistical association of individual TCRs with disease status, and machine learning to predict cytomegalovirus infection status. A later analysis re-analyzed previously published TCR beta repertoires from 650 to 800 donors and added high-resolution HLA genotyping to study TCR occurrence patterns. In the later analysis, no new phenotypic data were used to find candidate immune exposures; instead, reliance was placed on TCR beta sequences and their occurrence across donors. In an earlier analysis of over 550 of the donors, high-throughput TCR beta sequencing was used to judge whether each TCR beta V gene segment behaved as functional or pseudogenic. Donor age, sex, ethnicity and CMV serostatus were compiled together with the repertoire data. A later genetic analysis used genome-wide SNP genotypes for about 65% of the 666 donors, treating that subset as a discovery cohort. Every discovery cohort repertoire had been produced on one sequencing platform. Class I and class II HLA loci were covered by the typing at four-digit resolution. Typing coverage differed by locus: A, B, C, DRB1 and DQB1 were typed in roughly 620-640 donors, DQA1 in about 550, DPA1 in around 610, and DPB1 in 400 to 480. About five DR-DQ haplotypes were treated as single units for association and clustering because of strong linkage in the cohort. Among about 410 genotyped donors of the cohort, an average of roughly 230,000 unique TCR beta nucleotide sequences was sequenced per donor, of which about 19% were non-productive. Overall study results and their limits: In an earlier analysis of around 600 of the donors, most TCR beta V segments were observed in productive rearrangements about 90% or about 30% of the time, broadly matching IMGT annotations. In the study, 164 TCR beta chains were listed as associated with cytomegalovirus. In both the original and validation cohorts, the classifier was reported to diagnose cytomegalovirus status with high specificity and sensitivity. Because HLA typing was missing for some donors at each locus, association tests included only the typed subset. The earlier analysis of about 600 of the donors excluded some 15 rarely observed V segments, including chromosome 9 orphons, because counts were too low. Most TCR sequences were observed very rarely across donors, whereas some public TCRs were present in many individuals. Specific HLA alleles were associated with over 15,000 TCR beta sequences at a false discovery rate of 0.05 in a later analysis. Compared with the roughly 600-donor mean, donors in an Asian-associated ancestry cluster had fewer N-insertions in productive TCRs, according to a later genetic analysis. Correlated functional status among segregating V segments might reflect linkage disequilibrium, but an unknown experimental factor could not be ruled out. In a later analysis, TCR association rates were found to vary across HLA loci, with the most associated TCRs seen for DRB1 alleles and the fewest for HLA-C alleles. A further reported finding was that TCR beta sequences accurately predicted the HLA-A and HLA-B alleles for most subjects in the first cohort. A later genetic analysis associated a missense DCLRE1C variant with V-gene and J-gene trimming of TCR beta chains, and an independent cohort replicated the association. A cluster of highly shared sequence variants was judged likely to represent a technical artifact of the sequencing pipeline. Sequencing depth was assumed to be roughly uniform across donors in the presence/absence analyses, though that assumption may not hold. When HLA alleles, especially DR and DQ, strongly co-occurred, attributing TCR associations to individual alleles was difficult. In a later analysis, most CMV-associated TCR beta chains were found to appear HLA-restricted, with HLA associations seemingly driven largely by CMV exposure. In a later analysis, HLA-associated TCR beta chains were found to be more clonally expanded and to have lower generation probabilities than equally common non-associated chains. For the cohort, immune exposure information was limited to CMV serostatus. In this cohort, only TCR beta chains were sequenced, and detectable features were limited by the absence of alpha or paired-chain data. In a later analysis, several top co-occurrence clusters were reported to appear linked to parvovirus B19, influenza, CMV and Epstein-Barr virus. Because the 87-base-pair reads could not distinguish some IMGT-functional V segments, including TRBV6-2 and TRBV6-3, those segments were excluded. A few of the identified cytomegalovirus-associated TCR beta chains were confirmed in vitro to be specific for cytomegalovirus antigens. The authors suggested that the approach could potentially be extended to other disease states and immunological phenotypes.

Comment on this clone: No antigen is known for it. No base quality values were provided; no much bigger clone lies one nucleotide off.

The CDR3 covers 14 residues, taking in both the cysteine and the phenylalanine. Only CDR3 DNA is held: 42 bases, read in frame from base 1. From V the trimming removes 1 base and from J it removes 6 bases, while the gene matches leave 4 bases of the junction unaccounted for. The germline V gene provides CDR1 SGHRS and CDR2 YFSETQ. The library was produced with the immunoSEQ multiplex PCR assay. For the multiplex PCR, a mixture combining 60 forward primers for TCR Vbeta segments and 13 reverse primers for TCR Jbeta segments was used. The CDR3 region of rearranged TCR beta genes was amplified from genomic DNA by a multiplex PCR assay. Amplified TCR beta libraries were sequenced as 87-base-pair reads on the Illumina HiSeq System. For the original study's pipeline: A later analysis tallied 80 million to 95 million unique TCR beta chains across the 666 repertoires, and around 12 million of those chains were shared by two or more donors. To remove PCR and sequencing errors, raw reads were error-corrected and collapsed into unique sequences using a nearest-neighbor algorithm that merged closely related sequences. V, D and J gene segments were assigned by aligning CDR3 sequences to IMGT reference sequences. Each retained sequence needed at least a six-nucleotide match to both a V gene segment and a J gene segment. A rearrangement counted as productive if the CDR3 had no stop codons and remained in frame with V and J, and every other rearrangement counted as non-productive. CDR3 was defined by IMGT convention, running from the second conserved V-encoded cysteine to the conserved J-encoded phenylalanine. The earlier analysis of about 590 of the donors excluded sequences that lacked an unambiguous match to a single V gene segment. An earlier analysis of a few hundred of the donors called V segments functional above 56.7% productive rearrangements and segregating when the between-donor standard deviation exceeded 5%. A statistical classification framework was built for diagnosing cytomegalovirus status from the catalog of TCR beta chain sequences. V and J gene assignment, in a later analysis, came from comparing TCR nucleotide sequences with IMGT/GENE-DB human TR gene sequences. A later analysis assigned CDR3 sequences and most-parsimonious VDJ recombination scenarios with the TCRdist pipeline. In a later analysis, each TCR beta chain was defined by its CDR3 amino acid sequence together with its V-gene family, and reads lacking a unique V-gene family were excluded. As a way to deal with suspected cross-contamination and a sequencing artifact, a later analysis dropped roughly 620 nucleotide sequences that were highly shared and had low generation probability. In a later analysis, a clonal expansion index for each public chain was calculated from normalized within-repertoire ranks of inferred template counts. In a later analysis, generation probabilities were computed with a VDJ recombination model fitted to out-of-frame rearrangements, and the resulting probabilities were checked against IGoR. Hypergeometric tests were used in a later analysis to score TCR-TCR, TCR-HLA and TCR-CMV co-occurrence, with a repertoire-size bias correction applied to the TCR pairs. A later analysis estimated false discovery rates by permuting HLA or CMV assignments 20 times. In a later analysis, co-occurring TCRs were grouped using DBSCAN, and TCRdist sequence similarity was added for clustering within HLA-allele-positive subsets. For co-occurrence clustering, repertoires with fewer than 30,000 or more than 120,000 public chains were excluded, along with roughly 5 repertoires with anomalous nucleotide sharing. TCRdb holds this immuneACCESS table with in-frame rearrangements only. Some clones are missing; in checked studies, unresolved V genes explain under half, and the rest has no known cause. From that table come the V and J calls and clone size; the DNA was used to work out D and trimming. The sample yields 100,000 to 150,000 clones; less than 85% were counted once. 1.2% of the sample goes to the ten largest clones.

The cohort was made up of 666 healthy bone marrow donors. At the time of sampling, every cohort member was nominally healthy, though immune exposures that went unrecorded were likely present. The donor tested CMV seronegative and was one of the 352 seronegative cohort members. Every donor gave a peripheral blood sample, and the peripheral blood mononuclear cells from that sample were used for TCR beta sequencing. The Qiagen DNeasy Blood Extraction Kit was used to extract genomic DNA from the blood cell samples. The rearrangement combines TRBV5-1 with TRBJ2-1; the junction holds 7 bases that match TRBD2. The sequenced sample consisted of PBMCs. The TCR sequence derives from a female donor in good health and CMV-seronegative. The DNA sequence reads TGCGCCAGCAGCTTGAAAGCGGGGAGCAATGAGCAGTTCTTC. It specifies CASSLKAGSNEQFF.